Reported below is one T cell receptor beta chain. What antigen it recognizes has not been identified. Nothing much larger sits one base from this clone, and base qualities are not available. This sample is part of a study of radiotherapy plus CTLA-4 blockade in lung cancer (dated by TCRdb to the late 2010s). Regarding the research as a whole: Among the enrolled patients, around 17% had an objective response, and around 31% reached disease control. The full study reports these points: The strongest predictors of response, as reported, were early dynamic changes in blood T cell clones along with a rise in serum interferon-beta after radiation. TCR clones derived from tumors expanded in peripheral blood after treatment with radiotherapy and ipilimumab.

The library was obtained by the immunoSEQ multiplex PCR assay. TCRdb re-hosts the immuneACCESS table, in-frame sequences only. Its copies lack some clones; in the studies checked, an unresolved V gene accounts for under half of them, and the cause for the rest is not known. In all, the sample holds tens of thousands of clones, and roughly 83% of those were seen once. The top ten clonotypes cover approximately 16% of the sample. V loses 4 bases, J loses 7 bases, and the germline ends lie 11 bases apart. According to the germline V gene, CDR1 reads SGHVS and CDR2 reads FQNEAQ. Inclusive of the bounding cysteine and phenylalanine, the CDR3 is 13 residues long. CDR3 DNA only is kept here, 39 bases in frame from base 1. The study tested focal radiation therapy combined with CTLA-4 blockade (ipilimumab) in patients with chemo-refractory metastatic non-small-cell lung cancer.

Here the sequenced sample was peripheral blood, taken from a patient treated with radiotherapy plus ipilimumab. The source of this sequence is a human donor with non-small cell lung cancer that progressed on radiotherapy plus ipilimumab. The rearrangement joined TRBV7-8 to TRBJ2-4; the D gene is possibly TRBD2, with 5 bases matching. The bases read TGTGCCAGCAGCTCCAATTCGGGGAACATTCAGTACTTC. It codes for CASSSNSGNIQYF.